This is a list of T cell receptor beta chains from one sample in a study of shared clonotypes between healthy human individuals. Clones were read by immunoSEQ multiplex PCR, and TCRdb kept only the in-frame ones, dropping some. The sample includes millions of clones, about 95% seen only once; the top ten take 1.1%. The sequenced material came from naive CD8+ T cells sorted from blood. The receptors here all came from a man in his late teens or twenties in good health. Each CDR3 is given with its conserved first and last residue. Fields, in order: D gene, V gene, CDR3 protein. D genes are given only for firm matches.

>.|TRBV7-9
CASSSSWGETQYF
>.|TRBV7-2
CASSFLAPNEQFF
>.|TRBV11-2
CASSLSNPGNEQFF
>TRBD1|TRBV5-4
CASSLEGQGNTEAFF
>.|TRBV7-2
CASSFHLRDEETQYF
>TRBD2|TRBV27
CASSLAPESAGLAATDTQYF
>TRBD1|TRBV9
CASSVGGTGTYEQYF
>.|TRBV9
CASSVAGSNQPQHF
>.|TRBV4-3
CASSQLGTSSHTQYF
>.|TRBV6-1
CASNPSDHYEQYF
>TRBD1|TRBV29-1
CSVDPGQGHGYTF
>.|TRBV27
CASSPTFGASGGYTF
>.|TRBV7-9
CASSFSGGYTF
>.|TRBV27
CASSLSLAVGEQYF
>.|TRBV7-7
CASSLINADTQYF
>.|TRBV5-1
CASSLIGKGPEQYF
>.|TRBV10-3
CALLNTGELFF
>.|TRBV9
CASSVVGSGGGPLETQYF
>.|TRBV5-6
CASSLERSYNSPLHF
>.|TRBV28
CASSFGSPQHF
>TRBD1|TRBV4-1
CASTPPGTGRVNYGYTF
>.|TRBV13
CASSLFPDPGSYEQYF
>TRBD1|TRBV7-9
CASSIDRGGQETQYF
>.|TRBV15
CATSSAGLTYEQYF
>.|TRBV5-4
CASSLAAANTEAFF
>TRBD1|TRBV7-9
CASSTSGTGYLDTQYF
>.|TRBV7-9
CASSLGGSEQYF
>.|TRBV7-9
CASSPPQGGPLAEQYF
>.|TRBV11-2
CASSLAGAYEQYF
>.|TRBV28
CASSPTGHGYDNEQFF
>.|TRBV5-1
CASSWTSNQPQHF
>TRBD2|TRBV27
CASSEIAGVYQETQYF
>TRBD2|TRBV6-5
CASSYSRLAEAYEQYF
>.|TRBV2
CASSESSVILVF
>TRBD1|TRBV6-5
CASSYSGTGDEQYF
>.|TRBV5-5
CASSYGPVSPSTEAFF
>.|TRBV5-1
CASSLEGYGVEQYF
>.|TRBV4-3
CASSHLDSTSGNTGELFF
>.|TRBV30
CAWSVGQSSGNTIYF
>.|TRBV6-5
CASRSTESSYNEQFF
>TRBD2|TRBV7-7
CASSHGLAGGPDTQYF
>TRBD1|TRBV30
CAWSLTGADSPLHF
>.|TRBV14
CASSPGQLLYEQYF
>.|TRBV10-2
CATLLASADTQYF
>TRBD2|TRBV7-6
CASSPMGTLGSSGGNIQYF
>.|TRBV4-1
CASSQVVNQPQHF
>.|TRBV5-6
CASSWWGTHEQYF
>TRBD1|TRBV13
CASSLTGTGHDTDTQYF
>.|TRBV28
CASRAPHDVDQETQYF
>.|TRBV4-3
CASSRASTDTQYF
>TRBD1|TRBV10-2
CAAWTGGYNEQFF
>TRBD2|TRBV7-9
CASSPWGLAGGSYEQYF
>.|TRBV29-1
CSVVGSRNNEKLFF
>.|TRBV5-6
CASSLGRNEQFF
>.|TRBV7-8
CASRNDRSSGNTIYF
>.|TRBV28
CASSPRSSGNTIYF
>.|TRBV4-1
CASSQGPGVTYEQYF